The sequence of this T cell receptor (beta chain) was determined in a study of cytomegalovirus exposure and HLA in healthy donors. Looked up from germline, CDR1 is SGHTA and CDR2 is FQGTGA. The CDR3 runs to 15 residues. V trimming: 3 bases; J trimming: 1 base; junction bases outside the gene matches: 1. General study results and limits: On later analysis, the bulk of CMV-associated TCR beta chains appeared to be HLA-restricted.

Remarks on this clone: Its antigen is unidentified.

With 60 Vbeta and 13 Jbeta primers, the PCR was carried out. TCRdb's copy holds only in-frame clones and misses some; the assay was immunoSEQ multiplex PCR. Here the sample spans approximately 190,000 clones, roughly 87% being singletons. This chain connects TRBV7-3 to TRBJ2-2, with 8 bases aligning to TRBD2. The sequence derives from a boy aged 2-15 years in good health and CMV-seronegative. Specimen: PBMCs. CDR3 DNA sequence: TGTGCCAGCAGCTTTACTAGCGGGAACACCGGGGAGCTGTTTTTT. Translation gives CASSFTSGNTGELFF.